This TCR beta chain was obtained from a study of T cell repertoires in cytomegalovirus infection. Across the study: In public TCR beta signatures, there were indications of both CMV infection and matching HLA type. General study points: The response measured ex vivo was dominated by TCR beta clonotypes (HLA-C-restricted and CMV-specific). Carriers of CMV plus the relevant HLA were identified by cumulative public TCR beta family frequency.

MiXCR was run by TCRdb on the reads, yielding one entry per CDR3 protein. The sample includes almost 500,000 distinct CDR3 sequences, roughly 10% of them seen just once. This clonotype came up many times. Its specificity is not known. The CDR3 runs 14 residues. V trimming: 3 bases; J trimming: 6 bases; junction bases outside the gene matches: 6. The germline CDR1 and CDR2 sequences are LNHDA and SQIVND (reference sequence). The TCR was taken from a human donor in good health (CMV status not recorded). Some clones in this sample may be carry-over from other donors' samples. J is TRBJ1-2 and V is TRBV19; 8 bases line up with TRBD1. Sequenced: PBMCs. In DNA form, the CDR3 reads TGTGCCAGTAGTATCGGGACAGGCTCCCATGGCTACACCTTC. This encodes CASSIGTGSHGYTF.